Listed below are T cell receptor beta chains from one sample, sequenced in a study of T cells in severe cutaneous drug reactions. TCRdb re-called the multiplex PCR reads; every CDR3 protein appears as one record, without DNA. Recorded for this sample: about 10,000 distinct CDR3 sequences. Material: cells from a skin blister. The receptor set was obtained from a human donor with Stevens-Johnson syndrome, a severe cutaneous drug reaction. The CDR3 runs from the conserved cysteine through the conserved F or W. Size is stated for part of the rows, as once, few or many counts, or as a class when the clone is expanded.

CDR3: CSAPRASTDPWNEQFF
size: -
V: TRBV20-1
J: TRBJ2-1

CDR3: CASSLPNPLVGSSYNEQFF
size: -
V: TRBV28
J: TRBJ2-1

CDR3: CSALSSGEGTGNTIYF
size: medium-sized
V: TRBV20-1
J: TRBJ1-3

CDR3: CSARVLSGNDEQYF
size: -
V: TRBV20-1
J: TRBJ2-7

CDR3: CSARGPGSRGTEAFF
size: medium-sized
V: TRBV20-1
J: TRBJ1-1

CDR3: CSVGPPHSPGNSPLHF
size: -
V: TRBV29-1
J: TRBJ1-6

CDR3: CSVASGPRTFGYTF
size: -
V: TRBV29-1
J: TRBJ1-2

CDR3: CSLGGELGRSYNEQFF
size: -
V: TRBV29-1
J: TRBJ2-1

CDR3: CSARGLAGVLDTGELFF
size: -
V: TRBV20-1
J: TRBJ2-2

CDR3: CSARDSGSGSQYF
size: medium-sized
V: TRBV20-1
J: TRBJ2-3

CDR3: CASSLSASGGVTSYNEQFF
size: -
V: TRBV28
J: TRBJ2-1

CDR3: CSVGGDTTYEQYF
size: -
V: TRBV29-1
J: TRBJ2-7

CDR3: CSARSPDASYNEQFF
size: medium-sized
V: TRBV20-1
J: TRBJ2-1

CDR3: CSASLGLAGPLYEQYF
size: medium-sized
V: TRBV20-1
J: TRBJ2-7

CDR3: CSARLTSGPFPEQYF
size: -
V: TRBV20-1
J: TRBJ2-7

CDR3: CSVEGANGSLFF
size: -
V: TRBV29-1
J: TRBJ1-4

CDR3: CSARKTDSYEQYF
size: -
V: TRBV20-1
J: TRBJ2-7

CDR3: CSALGTVNYGYTF
size: medium-sized
V: TRBV20-1
J: TRBJ1-2

CDR3: CSAKDQGASYEQYF
size: -
V: TRBV20-1
J: TRBJ2-7

CDR3: CSVEARIRDTQYF
size: -
V: TRBV29-1
J: TRBJ2-3

CDR3: CSVEDPPEAFF
size: -
V: TRBV29-1
J: TRBJ1-1

CDR3: CSAQQGDLYGYTF
size: medium-sized
V: TRBV20-1
J: TRBJ1-2

CDR3: CSVSGTSGGDTQYF
size: -
V: TRBV29-1
J: TRBJ2-3

CDR3: CSVVRPNTEAFF
size: -
V: TRBV29-1
J: TRBJ1-1

CDR3: CSVGLAGAVTQYF
size: -
V: TRBV29-1
J: TRBJ2-5

CDR3: CATQGGGSYTQYF
size: medium-sized
V: TRBV28
J: TRBJ2-3

CDR3: CSARASRWTGGNSNQPQHF
size: -
V: TRBV20-1
J: TRBJ1-5

CDR3: CSVEDFRRTRYNEQFF
size: -
V: TRBV29-1
J: TRBJ2-1

CDR3: CSVEDRRVALNTEAFF
size: -
V: TRBV29-1
J: TRBJ1-1

CDR3: CSAKGQVQTTQYF
size: -
V: TRBV20-1
J: TRBJ2-5

CDR3: CASSRLAGVPGELFF
size: -
V: TRBV6-1
J: TRBJ2-2

CDR3: CSVEDQGLAGNEQFF
size: -
V: TRBV29-1
J: TRBJ2-1

CDR3: CSAGTAVDTGELFF
size: -
V: TRBV29-1
J: TRBJ2-2

CDR3: CSAKGERMDGTEAFF
size: medium-sized
V: TRBV20-1
J: TRBJ1-1

CDR3: CSASLVAGGRDTQYF
size: -
V: TRBV20-1
J: TRBJ2-3

CDR3: CASSFNEKLFF
size: -
V: TRBV11-2
J: TRBJ1-4

CDR3: CAGYSGTDYYGYTF
size: -
V: TRBV5-6
J: TRBJ1-2

CDR3: CAGGSWDSGNTIYF
size: -
V: TRBV10-3
J: TRBJ1-3

CDR3: CSVERMDRVHNEQFF
size: -
V: TRBV29-1
J: TRBJ2-1

CDR3: CSARKGPTNTEAFF
size: medium-sized
V: TRBV20-1
J: TRBJ1-1

CDR3: CSPVGGNNEQFF
size: -
V: TRBV20-1
J: TRBJ2-1

CDR3: CSVAPSLDYEQYF
size: -
V: TRBV29-1
J: TRBJ2-7

CDR3: CSARAENYGYTF
size: medium-sized
V: TRBV20-1
J: TRBJ1-2

CDR3: CSVELGDDDSQYF
size: -
V: TRBV29-1
J: TRBJ2-7

CDR3: CSGVTGLMNTEAFF
size: -
V: TRBV29-1
J: TRBJ1-1

CDR3: CSARPSGRTTDTQYF
size: -
V: TRBV20-1
J: TRBJ2-3

CDR3: CSARLAGSYNEQFF
size: -
V: TRBV20-1
J: TRBJ2-1

CDR3: CSVKANTNTEAFF
size: -
V: TRBV29-1
J: TRBJ1-1

CDR3: CSAVYSHEQFF
size: -
V: TRBV20-1
J: TRBJ2-1

CDR3: CSVIEWTGRPNYGYTF
size: -
V: TRBV29-1
J: TRBJ1-2

CDR3: CSATNPGTGGYNEQFF
size: -
V: TRBV20-1
J: TRBJ2-1

CDR3: CSVAGSGSYTF
size: -
V: TRBV29-1
J: TRBJ1-2

CDR3: CSAAKAGTDTQYF
size: medium-sized
V: TRBV20-1
J: TRBJ2-3

CDR3: CSAIPRRTAVEPQHF
size: medium-sized
V: TRBV20-1
J: TRBJ1-5

CDR3: CSASSGTSGRANEQFF
size: -
V: TRBV20-1
J: TRBJ2-1

CDR3: CSVEEGTTVPEQFF
size: -
V: TRBV29-1
J: TRBJ2-1

CDR3: CSAISAIMNTEAFF
size: -
V: TRBV29-1
J: TRBJ1-1

CDR3: CSVAVNRAYEQYF
size: -
V: TRBV29-1
J: TRBJ2-7

CDR3: CSANRDSTDTQYF
size: -
V: TRBV29-1
J: TRBJ2-3

CDR3: CSVDGHKGTDTQYF
size: -
V: TRBV29-1
J: TRBJ2-3